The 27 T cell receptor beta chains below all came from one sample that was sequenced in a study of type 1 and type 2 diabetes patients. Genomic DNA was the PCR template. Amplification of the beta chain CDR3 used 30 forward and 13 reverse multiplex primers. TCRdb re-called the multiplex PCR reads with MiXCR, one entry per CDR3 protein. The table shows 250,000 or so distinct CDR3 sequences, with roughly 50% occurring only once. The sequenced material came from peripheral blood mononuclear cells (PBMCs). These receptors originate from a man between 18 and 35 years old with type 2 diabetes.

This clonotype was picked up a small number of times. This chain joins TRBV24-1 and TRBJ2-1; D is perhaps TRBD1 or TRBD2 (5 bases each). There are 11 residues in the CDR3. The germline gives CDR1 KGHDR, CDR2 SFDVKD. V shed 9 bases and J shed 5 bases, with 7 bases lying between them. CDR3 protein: CATGTDNEQFF. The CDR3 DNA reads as TGTGCCACCGGGACGGACAATGAGCAGTTCTTC.

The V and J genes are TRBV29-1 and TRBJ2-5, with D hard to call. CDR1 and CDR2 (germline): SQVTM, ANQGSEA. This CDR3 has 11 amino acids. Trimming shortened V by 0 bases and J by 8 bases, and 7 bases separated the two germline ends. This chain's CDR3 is CSVEEPGTQYF. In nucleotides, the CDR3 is TGCAGCGTTGAAGAGCCCGGAACCCAGTACTTC.

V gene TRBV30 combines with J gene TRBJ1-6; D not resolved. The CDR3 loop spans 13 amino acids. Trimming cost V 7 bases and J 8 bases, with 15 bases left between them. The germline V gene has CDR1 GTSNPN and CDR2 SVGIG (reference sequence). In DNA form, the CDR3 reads TGTGCCTCTTCGGGATTAGGTGATTCACCCCTCCACTTT. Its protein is CASSGLGDSPLHF.

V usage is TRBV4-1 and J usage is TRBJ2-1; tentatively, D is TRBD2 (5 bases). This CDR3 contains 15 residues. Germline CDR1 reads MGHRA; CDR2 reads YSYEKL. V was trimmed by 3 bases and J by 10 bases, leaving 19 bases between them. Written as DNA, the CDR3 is TGCGCCAGCAGCCAGTTGGCGGGTCGTTTCGGGGAGCAGTTCTTC. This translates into CASSQLAGRFGEQFF.

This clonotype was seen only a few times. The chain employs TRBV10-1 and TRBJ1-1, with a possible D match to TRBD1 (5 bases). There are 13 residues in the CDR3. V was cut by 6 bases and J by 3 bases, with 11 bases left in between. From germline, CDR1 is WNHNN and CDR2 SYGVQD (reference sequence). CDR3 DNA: TGCGCCAGCAGGAGAGGGGTAGACACTGAAGCTTTCTTT. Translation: CASRRGVDTEAFF.

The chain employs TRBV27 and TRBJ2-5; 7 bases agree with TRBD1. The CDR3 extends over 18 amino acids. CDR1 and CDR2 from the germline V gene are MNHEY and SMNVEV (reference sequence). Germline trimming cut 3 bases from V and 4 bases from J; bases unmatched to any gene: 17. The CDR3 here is CASSFRGGPGRAAETQYF. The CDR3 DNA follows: TGTGCCAGCAGTTTTAGAGGGGGCCCGGGACGGGCCGCAGAGACCCAGTACTTC.

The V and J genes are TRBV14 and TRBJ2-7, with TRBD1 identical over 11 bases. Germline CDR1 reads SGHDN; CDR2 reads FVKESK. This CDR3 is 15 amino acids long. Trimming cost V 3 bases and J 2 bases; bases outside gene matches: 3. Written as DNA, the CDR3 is TGTGCCAGCAGCCAGGGACAGGGGGAGCCCTACGAGCAGTACTTC. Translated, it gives CASSQGQGEPYEQYF.

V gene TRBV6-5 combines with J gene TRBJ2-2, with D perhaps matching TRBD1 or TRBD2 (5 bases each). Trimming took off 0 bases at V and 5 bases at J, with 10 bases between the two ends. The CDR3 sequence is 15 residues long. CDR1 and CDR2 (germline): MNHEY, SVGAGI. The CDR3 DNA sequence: TGTGCCAGCAGTTACTCGAGGGGCGGGACCGGGGAGCTGTTTTTT. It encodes CASSYSRGGTGELFF.

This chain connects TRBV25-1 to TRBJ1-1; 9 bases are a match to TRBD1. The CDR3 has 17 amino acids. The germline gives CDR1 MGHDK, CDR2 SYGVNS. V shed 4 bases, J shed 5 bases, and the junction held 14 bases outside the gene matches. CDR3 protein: CASSARAPRDRVTEAFF. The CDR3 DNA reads TGTGCCAGCAGTGCCAGAGCCCCTCGGGACAGGGTAACTGAAGCTTTCTTT.

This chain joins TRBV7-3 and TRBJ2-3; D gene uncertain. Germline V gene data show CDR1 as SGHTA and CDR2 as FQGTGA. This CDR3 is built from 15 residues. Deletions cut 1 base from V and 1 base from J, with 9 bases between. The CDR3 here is CASSLSSLGTDTQYF. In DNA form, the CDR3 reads TGTGCCAGCAGCTTAAGTAGCTTAGGCACAGATACGCAGTATTTT.

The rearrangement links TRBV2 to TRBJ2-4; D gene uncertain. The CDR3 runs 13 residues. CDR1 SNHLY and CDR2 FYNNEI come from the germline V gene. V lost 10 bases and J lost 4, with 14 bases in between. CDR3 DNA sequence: TGTGCCACCATCCCACTGACAAAAAACATTCAGTACTTC. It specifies CATIPLTKNIQYF.

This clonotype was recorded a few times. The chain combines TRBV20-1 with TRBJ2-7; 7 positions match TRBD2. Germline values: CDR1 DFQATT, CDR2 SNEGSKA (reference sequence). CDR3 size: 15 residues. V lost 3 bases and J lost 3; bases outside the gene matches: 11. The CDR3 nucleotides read TGCAGTGCTAGTAGGGGCCAGGGAGGGAGCTACGAGCAGTACTTC. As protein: CSASRGQGGSYEQYF.

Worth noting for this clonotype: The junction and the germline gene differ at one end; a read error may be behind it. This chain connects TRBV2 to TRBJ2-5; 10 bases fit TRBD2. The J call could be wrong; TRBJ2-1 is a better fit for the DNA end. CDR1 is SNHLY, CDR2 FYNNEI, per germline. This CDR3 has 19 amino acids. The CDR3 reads CATSARASGRSPPGNEQFF. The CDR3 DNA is TGTGCCACCAGTGCTAGGGCTAGCGGGAGATCCCCCCCTGGGAATGAGCAGTTCTTC.

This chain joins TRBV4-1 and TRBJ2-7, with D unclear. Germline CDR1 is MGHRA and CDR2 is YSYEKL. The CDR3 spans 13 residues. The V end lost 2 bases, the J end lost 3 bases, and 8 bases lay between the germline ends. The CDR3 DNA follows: TGCGCCAGCAGCCAAAAGGTCCGCTACGAGCAGTACTTC. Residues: CASSQKVRYEQYF.

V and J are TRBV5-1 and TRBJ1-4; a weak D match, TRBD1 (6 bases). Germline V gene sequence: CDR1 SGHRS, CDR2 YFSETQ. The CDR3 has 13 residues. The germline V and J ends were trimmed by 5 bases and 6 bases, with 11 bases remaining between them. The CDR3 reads CASSGGEDEKLFF. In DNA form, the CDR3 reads TGCGCCAGCAGTGGGGGCGAGGATGAAAAACTGTTTTTT.

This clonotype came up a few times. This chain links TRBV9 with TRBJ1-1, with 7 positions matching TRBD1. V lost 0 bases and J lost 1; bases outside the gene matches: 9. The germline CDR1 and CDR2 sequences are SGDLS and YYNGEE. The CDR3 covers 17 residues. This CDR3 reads CASSVGREGQPNTEAFF. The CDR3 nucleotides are TGTGCCAGCAGCGTAGGGAGGGAGGGACAGCCGAACACTGAAGCTTTCTTT.

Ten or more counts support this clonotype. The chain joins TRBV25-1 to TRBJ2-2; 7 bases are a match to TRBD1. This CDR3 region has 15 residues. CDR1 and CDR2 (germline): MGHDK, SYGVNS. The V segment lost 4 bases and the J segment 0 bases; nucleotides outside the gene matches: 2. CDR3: CASSGGQPNTGELFF. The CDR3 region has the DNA TGTGCCAGCAGTGGGGGACAGCCGAACACCGGGGAGCTGTTTTTT.

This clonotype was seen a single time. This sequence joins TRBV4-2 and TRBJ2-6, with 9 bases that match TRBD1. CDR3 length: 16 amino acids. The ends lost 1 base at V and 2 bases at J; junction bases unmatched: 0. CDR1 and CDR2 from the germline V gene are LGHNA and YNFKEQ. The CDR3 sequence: CASSQGTGAGANVLTF. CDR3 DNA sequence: TGTGCCAGCAGCCAAGGGACAGGGGCTGGGGCCAACGTCCTGACTTTC.

In DNA form, the CDR3 reads TGTGCCAGCAGCCACACAGGGGTGGCTGGGGCCAACGTCCTGACTTTC. Amino acid sequence: CASSHTGVAGANVLTF. V gene TRBV7-4 combines with J gene TRBJ2-6, with 7 bases lining up with TRBD1. The CDR3 consists of 16 residues. The ends lost 5 bases at V and 2 bases at J; junction bases unmatched: 6. CDR1 SGHVT and CDR2 SQSDAQ come from the germline V gene.

CDR3 sequence reads: CASSSPGDQEQFF. The CDR3 DNA reads as TGTGCCAGCAGCAGCCCGGGGGACCAGGAGCAGTTCTTC. V gene TRBV13 combines with J gene TRBJ2-1, with a possible D match to TRBD2 (6 bases). The CDR3 has 13 residues. V lost 5 bases and J lost 10, with 15 bases in between. CDR1 and CDR2 from the germline V gene are PRHDT and FYEKMQ (reference sequence).

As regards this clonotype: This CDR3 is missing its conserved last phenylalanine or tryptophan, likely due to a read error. CDR3 loop: CASSERRGDGYTI. The DNA for the CDR3 is TGTGCCAGCAGTGAACGAAGGGGGGATGGCTACACCATC. The chain has TRBV10-3 and TRBJ1-2; maybe TRBD1 (6 bases). This CDR3 contains 13 residues. The germline CDR1 and CDR2 sequences are ENHRY and SYGVKD.

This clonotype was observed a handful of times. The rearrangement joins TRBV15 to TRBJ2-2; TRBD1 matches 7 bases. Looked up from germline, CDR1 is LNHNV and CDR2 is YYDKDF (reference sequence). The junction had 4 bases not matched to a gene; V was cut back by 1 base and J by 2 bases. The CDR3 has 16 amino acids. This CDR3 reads CATSRGSGGNTGELFF. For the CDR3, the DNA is TGTGCCACCAGCAGAGGCTCAGGGGGAAACACCGGGGAGCTGTTTTTT. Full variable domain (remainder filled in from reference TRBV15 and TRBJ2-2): DAMVIQNPRYQVTQFGKPVTLSCSQTLNHNVMYWYQQKSSQAPKLLFHYYDKDFNNEADTPDNFQSRRPNTSFCFLDIRSPGLGDTAMYLCATSRGSGGNTGELFFGEGSRLTVL.

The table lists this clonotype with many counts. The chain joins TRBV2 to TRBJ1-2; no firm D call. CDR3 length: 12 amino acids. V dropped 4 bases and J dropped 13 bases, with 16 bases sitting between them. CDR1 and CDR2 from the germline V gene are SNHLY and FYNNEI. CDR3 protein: CASSGGRKGVTF. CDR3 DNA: TGTGCCAGCAGTGGGGGTCGGAAGGGAGTCACCTTC.

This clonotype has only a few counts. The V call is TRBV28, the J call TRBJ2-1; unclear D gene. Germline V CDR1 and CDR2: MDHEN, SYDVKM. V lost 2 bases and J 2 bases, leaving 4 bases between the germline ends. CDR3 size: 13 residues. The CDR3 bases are TGTGCCAGCAGTTTAGCAGCCTACAATGAGCAGTTCTTC. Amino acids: CASSLAAYNEQFF.

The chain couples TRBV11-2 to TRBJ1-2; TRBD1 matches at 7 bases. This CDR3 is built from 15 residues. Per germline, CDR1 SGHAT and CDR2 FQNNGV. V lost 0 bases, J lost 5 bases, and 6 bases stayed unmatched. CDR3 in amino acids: CASSLEAGTAYGYTF. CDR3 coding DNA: TGTGCCAGCAGCTTAGAGGCCGGGACAGCTTATGGCTACACCTTC.

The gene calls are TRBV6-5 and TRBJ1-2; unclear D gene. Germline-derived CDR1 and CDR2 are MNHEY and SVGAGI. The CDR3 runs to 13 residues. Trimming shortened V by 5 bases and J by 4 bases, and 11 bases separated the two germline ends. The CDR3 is CASSVSTGYGYTF. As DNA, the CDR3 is TGTGCCAGCAGTGTTTCCACCGGCTATGGCTACACCTTC.

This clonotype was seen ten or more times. CDR3 nucleotide sequence: TGTGCCAGCAGTAGAGTAAGCGGCAGGGATACGCAGTATTTT. Translated: CASSRVSGRDTQYF. The chain has TRBV2 and TRBJ2-3, with D tentatively TRBD2 (5 bases). The CDR3 runs to 14 residues. Deletions cut 5 bases from V and 6 bases from J, with 15 bases between. Germline CDR1 and CDR2: SNHLY and FYNNEI.